This passage covers 7 T cell receptor beta chains from one sample sequenced in a study of shared clonotypes between healthy human individuals. The naive CD8 population came from CD45RO-negative cells selected for CCR7, without terminally differentiated effector memory CD45RA+ cells. Profiled with immunoSEQ multiplex PCR; TCRdb holds only in-frame clones, not every one. The data show roughly 2,000,000 clones, with about 95% seen just once and less than 1.5% held by the top ten. Sequenced: naive CD8+ T cells sorted from blood. The source is a man younger than 30 in good health.

This chain links TRBV7-9 with TRBJ1-1; the D is unclear. The CDR3 has 14 residues. Deletions cut 2 bases from V and 0 bases from J, with 7 bases between. Germline V CDR1 and CDR2: SEHNR, FQNEAQ (reference sequence). The CDR3, as DNA: TGTGCCAGCAGCTTATATGGGTTGAACACTGAAGCTTTCTTT. Translating it yields CASSLYGLNTEAFF.

The chain employs TRBV30 and TRBJ2-3; 8 bases agree with TRBD2. Germline V gene data show CDR1 as GTSNPN and CDR2 as SVGIG (reference sequence). CDR3 length: 14 residues. V dropped 2 bases and J dropped 1; count of bases not matched to a gene: 2. DNA for the CDR3: TGTGCCTGGAGTTATAGCGGGGGCACAGATACGCAGTATTTT. As protein: CAWSYSGGTDTQYF.

The CDR3 bases are TGTGCCAGCAGTTTATTAACGGGGGAGACCCAGTACTTC. The encoded protein is CASSLLTGETQYF. The rearrangement uses TRBV27 and TRBJ2-5; D may be TRBD2 (5 bases). Deletions cut 1 base from V and 5 bases from J, with 8 bases between. Germline V lookup: CDR1 MNHEY, CDR2 SMNVEV (reference sequence). This CDR3 comprises 13 residues.

The chain has TRBV30 and TRBJ2-5; the match to TRBD2 covers 10 bases. The V gene's germline CDR1 is GTSNPN and CDR2 SVGIG (reference sequence). J gave up 4 bases and V 7 bases, and 6 bases lay outside the gene matches. The CDR3 totals 13 residues. The DNA for the CDR3 is TGTGCCTCCCAGGGACTAGCGACAGAGACCCAGTACTTC. Residues: CASQGLATETQYF.

The V and J genes are TRBV7-9 and TRBJ1-1; TRBD1 matches 7 bases. Trimming took 4 bases from V and 7 from J; bases not matched to a gene: 0. CDR3 length: 11 amino acids. Germline assignment: CDR1 SEHNR and CDR2 FQNEAQ (reference sequence). CDR3 nucleotides: TGTGCCAGCAGCTGGACAGGTGAAGCTTTCTTT. Translated: CASSWTGEAFF. The full variable domain, rest sourced from reference TRBV7-9 and TRBJ1-1, is DTGVSQNPRHKITKRGQNVTFRCDPISEHNRLYWYRQTLGQGPEFLTYFQNEAQLEKSRLLSDRFSAERPKGSFSTLEIQRTEQGDSAMYLCASSWTGEAFFGQGTRLTVV.

This chain connects TRBV19 to TRBJ1-1; the D is unclear. The CDR3 consists of 15 residues. Germline CDR1 is LNHDA and CDR2 is SQIVND (reference sequence). Trimming took 5 bases from V and 1 from J, leaving 14 bases between them. CDR3 nucleotide sequence: TGTGCCAGTAGTCTATGGATGGCTCAGAACACTGAAGCTTTCTTT. This codes for CASSLWMAQNTEAFF.

The chain couples TRBV5-4 to TRBJ2-7, with TRBD2 identical over 10 bases. V shed 3 bases and J 4 bases; nucleotides not matched to a gene: 10. This CDR3 region has 16 residues. Germline CDR1 is SGHNT and CDR2 is YYREEE (reference sequence). The CDR3 sequence is CASSSSGGGTGYEQYF. CDR3 coding DNA: TGTGCCAGCAGCTCCAGCGGGGGGGGGACGGGTTACGAGCAGTACTTC.